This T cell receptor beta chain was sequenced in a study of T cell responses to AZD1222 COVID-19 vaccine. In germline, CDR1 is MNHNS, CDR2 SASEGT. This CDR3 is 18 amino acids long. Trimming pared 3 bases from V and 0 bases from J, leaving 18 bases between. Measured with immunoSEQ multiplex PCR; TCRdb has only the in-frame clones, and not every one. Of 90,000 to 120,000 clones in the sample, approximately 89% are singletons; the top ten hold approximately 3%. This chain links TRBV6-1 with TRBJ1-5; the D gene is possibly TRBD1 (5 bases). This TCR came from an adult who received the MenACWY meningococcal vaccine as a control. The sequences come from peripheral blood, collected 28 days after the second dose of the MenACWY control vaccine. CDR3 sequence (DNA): TGTGCCAGCAGTGAGCCCCGACGGGGGGAGTATAGCAATCAGCCCCAGCATTTT. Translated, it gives CASSEPRRGEYSNQPQHF.